Listed below are T cell receptor beta chains from one sample, sequenced in a study of monozygotic twins with cystic fibrosis. The protocol was immunoSEQ multiplex PCR, while the TCRdb copy is restricted to in-frame clones and leaves out a portion. The repertoire holds tens of thousands of clones, around nine tenths seen once, with under 0.25% in the top ten. Input material: blood. These receptors were obtained from a boy between 2 and 15 years old with cystic fibrosis. The CDR3 runs from the conserved cysteine through the conserved F or W. The D gene is left open where the match is weak. Size is omitted from some rows. Given values are once, few, many or a class for expanded clones.

d_gene	j_gene	abundance	v_gene	CDR3nt	CDR3aa
NA	TRBJ1-6	once	TRBV2	TGTGCCAGCAAGGTACGGGGTTCAGATAATTCACCCCTCCACTTT	CASKVRGSDNSPLHF
TRBD1	TRBJ1-4	NA	TRBV6-5	TGTGCCAGCAGTTACGGGACAGGGGGTGAAAAACTGTTTTTT	CASSYGTGGEKLFF
NA	TRBJ1-1	NA	TRBV4-1	TGCGCCAGCAGCCAAGAACAGGGGAACACTGAAGCTTTCTTT	CASSQEQGNTEAFF
TRBD2	TRBJ2-1	NA	TRBV9	TGTGCCAGCAGCAGCCCACTAGCGGGGGAAAACAATGAGCAGTTCTTC	CASSSPLAGENNEQFF
NA	TRBJ2-7	NA	TRBV5-1	TGCGCCAGCAGCTTGGGGGTTCATCCAGGCTACGAGCAGTACTTC	CASSLGVHPGYEQYF
TRBD1	TRBJ2-6	NA	TRBV4-1	TGCGCCAGCAGCCCAGAGGGACAGGCGAAACTCCTCTCTGGGGCCAACGTCCTGACTTTC	CASSPEGQAKLLSGANVLTF
NA	TRBJ1-3	NA	TRBV2	TGTGCCAGCAGTCCGGACAGAGGAAACACCATATATTTT	CASSPDRGNTIYF
TRBD1	TRBJ2-3	NA	TRBV7-9	TGTGCCAGCAGCTCGGGACAGGGCACGACGACGGATACGCAGTATTTT	CASSSGQGTTTDTQYF
TRBD1	TRBJ1-2	once	TRBV5-1	TGCGCCAGCAGCTTGGGACAGGGAGCTAACTATGGCTACACCTTC	CASSLGQGANYGYTF
NA	TRBJ2-1	NA	TRBV5-1	TGCGCCAGCAGCTTGCAGGGGACGGGGGGCAGCGATGAGCAGTTCTTC	CASSLQGTGGSDEQFF